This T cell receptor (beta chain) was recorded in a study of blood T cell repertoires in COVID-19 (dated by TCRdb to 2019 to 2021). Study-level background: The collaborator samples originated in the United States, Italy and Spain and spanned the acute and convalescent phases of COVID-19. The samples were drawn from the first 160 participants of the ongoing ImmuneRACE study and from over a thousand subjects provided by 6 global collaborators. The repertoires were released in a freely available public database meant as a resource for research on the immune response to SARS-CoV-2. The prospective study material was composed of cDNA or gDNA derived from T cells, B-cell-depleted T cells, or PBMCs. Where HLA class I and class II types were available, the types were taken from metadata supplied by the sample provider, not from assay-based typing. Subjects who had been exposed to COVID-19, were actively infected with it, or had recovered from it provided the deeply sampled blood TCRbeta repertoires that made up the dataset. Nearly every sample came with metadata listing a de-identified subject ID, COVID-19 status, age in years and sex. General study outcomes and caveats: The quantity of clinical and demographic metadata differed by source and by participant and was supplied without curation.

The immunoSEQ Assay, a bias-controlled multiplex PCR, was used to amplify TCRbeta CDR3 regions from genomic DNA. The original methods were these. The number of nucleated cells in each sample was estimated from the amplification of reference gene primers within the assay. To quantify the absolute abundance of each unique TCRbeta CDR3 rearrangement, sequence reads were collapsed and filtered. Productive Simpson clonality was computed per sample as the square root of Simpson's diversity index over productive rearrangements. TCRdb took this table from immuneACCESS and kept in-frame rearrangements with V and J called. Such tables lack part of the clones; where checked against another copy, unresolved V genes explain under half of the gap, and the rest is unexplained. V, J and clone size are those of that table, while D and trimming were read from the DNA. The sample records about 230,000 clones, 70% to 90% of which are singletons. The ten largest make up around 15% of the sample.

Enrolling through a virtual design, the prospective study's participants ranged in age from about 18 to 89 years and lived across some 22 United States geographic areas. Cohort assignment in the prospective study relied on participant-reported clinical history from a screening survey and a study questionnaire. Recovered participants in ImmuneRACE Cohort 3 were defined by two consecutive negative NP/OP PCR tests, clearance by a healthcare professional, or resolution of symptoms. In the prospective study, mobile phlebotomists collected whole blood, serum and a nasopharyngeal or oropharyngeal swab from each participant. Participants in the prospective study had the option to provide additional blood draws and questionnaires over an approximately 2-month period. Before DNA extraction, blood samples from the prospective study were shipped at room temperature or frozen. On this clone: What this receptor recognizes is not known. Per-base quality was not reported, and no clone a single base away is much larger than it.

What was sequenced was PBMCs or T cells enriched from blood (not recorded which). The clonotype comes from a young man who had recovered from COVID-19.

The CDR3 reads CASSTGTGEGYTF. The DNA sequence is as follows: TGCGCCAGCAGCACCGGGACAGGGGAAGGCTACACCTTC. The chain is made from TRBV5-1 and TRBJ1-2; 10 central nucleotides agree with TRBD1. CDR1 and CDR2 are drawn from the germline V gene: SGHRS, YFSETQ. From cysteine to phenylalanine, the CDR3 is 13 amino acids long. Left in the record is the CDR3 DNA by itself, 39 bases read in frame from the first base. The junction shows trimming of 4 bases on V and 8 bases on J, and the gene matches do not reach 5 bases of it.